This T cell receptor beta chain was retrieved from a study of control samples from healthy donors and cancer patients. TCRdb keeps only in-frame clones here, not all; method: immunoSEQ multiplex PCR. The repertoire holds about 140,000 clones, 85% to 95% seen once, with around 13% in the top ten. The germline V gene encodes CDR1 SGHVS and CDR2 FNYEAQ. The CDR3 is made up of 15 amino acids. Trimming removed 2 bases at V and 5 bases at J, with 15 bases between. The source is a man aged 35 to 55 in good health. Sample: blood. The rearrangement uses TRBV7-6 and TRBJ2-5, with D tentatively TRBD2 (5 bases). The CDR3 nucleotides are TGTGCCAGCAGCTTAACGTCGGTAGCGAGGGAGACCCAGTACTTC. Amino acids: CASSLTSVARETQYF.